These 19 T cell receptor beta chains originate from one sample sequenced in a study of blood T cell repertoires in COVID-19. The data were produced by immunoSEQ multiplex PCR, yet TCRdb's version contains in-frame clones alone and is incomplete. The sample holds around 80,000 clones, about 93% seen once. Sequences were obtained from peripheral blood. These TCRs come from a woman older than 75 with acute or convalescent COVID-19.

This chain connects TRBV25-1 to TRBJ2-1; maybe TRBD2 (5 bases). Germline V gene lookup returns CDR1 MGHDK and CDR2 SYGVNS. V lost 6 bases and J 11 bases, leaving 11 bases between the germline ends. This CDR3 is 11 amino acids long. CDR3 protein: CASRAGVQQFF. The CDR3, as DNA: TGTGCCAGCAGGGCCGGGGTTCAGCAGTTCTTC.

The gene calls are TRBV5-6 and TRBJ1-5, with 10 positions matching TRBD1. This CDR3 is 16 amino acids long. Germline assignment: CDR1 SGHDT and CDR2 YYEEEE. Trimming cost V 4 bases and J 2 bases; bases outside gene matches: 6. The CDR3 protein is CASSQRTGGRNQPQHF. The CDR3, as DNA: TGTGCCAGCAGCCAAAGGACAGGGGGGCGCAATCAGCCCCAGCATTTT.

The V call is TRBV7-6, the J call TRBJ1-6, with D possibly TRBD1 on 5 matching bases. The CDR3 is 15 residues long. The V and J ends lost 1 base and 10 bases respectively, with 14 bases between them. CDR1 is SGHVS, CDR2 FNYEAQ, per germline. Written as DNA, the CDR3 is TGTGCCAGCAGCTTAGAGGGGAACAAGGTCTCACCCCTCCACTTT. It specifies CASSLEGNKVSPLHF.

The chain has TRBV5-1 and TRBJ1-1; possibly TRBD1 for D (6 bases). Trimming removed 4 bases at V and 4 bases at J, with 17 bases between. CDR3 length: 15 residues. CDR1 and CDR2 (germline): SGHRS, YFSETQ. As DNA, the CDR3 is TGCGCCAGCAGCGAGCAGGGGTTAACGAGCACTGAAGCTTTCTTT. It yields the protein CASSEQGLTSTEAFF.

For the CDR3, the DNA is TGTGCCAGCAGCTTAGCCAGATCGATACAAGAGACCCAGTACTTC. Its translation is CASSLARSIQETQYF. This chain links TRBV11-1 with TRBJ2-5, with no clear D. V was trimmed by 0 bases and J by 2 bases, leaving 10 bases between them. The CDR3 consists of 15 residues. Germline CDR1 and CDR2: SGHAT and FQDESV (reference sequence).

The V call is TRBV24-1, the J call TRBJ2-1; D gene ambiguous. In germline, CDR1 is KGHDR, CDR2 SFDVKD. The V gene lost 6 bases and the J gene lost 0 bases, with 5 bases spanning the gap. The CDR3 is 13 amino acids. For the CDR3, the DNA is TGTGCCACCAGTACAAGCTCCTACAATGAGCAGTTCTTC. Amino acid sequence: CATSTSSYNEQFF.

The chain is built from TRBV11-1 and TRBJ2-2; 7 bases fit TRBD2. Trimming cost V 3 bases and J 4 bases; bases outside gene matches: 5. This CDR3 is built from 15 residues. Looked up from germline, CDR1 is SGHAT and CDR2 is FQDESV (reference sequence). CDR3 loop: CASSLSSGGTGELFF. Here the CDR3 DNA reads TGTGCCAGCAGCTTGTCTAGCGGAGGCACCGGGGAGCTGTTTTTT.

In this sample, this clone turned up once. This chain links TRBV28 with TRBJ2-7, with 8 bases that match TRBD2. With 5 bases clipped from V and 3 bases from J, the junction kept 6 bases outside the gene matches. The CDR3 loop spans 14 amino acids. Germline V gives CDR1 MDHEN, CDR2 SYDVKM. The CDR3 loop reads CASSLAGGNYEQYF. The CDR3 DNA reads TGTGCCAGCAGTCTGGCGGGAGGTAACTACGAGCAGTACTTC.

The rearrangement links TRBV5-6 to TRBJ2-3; TRBD2 agrees at 7 bases. J lost 3 bases, V lost 0 bases, and 4 bases had no gene match. Germline CDR1 and CDR2: SGHDT and YYEEEE. This CDR3 contains 15 residues. The CDR3 nucleotides are TGTGCCAGCAGCTTGGGGCCAGCGGGAACAGATACGCAGTATTTT. Translated, it gives CASSLGPAGTDTQYF.

The rearrangement links TRBV4-3 to TRBJ1-2, with D possibly being TRBD1 (6 bases). Trimming shortened V by 0 bases and J by 6 bases, and 14 bases separated the two germline ends. Germline assignment: CDR1 LGHNA and CDR2 YSLEER. The CDR3 length is 15 residues. The DNA of the CDR3 is TGCGCCAGCAGCCAAGATCACAGGGCAAACCATGGCTACACCTTC. Translating gives CASSQDHRANHGYTF.

The chain links TRBV19 to TRBJ2-2; no firm D call. V lost 5 bases and J lost 2, with 12 bases in between. The CDR3 contains 15 residues. The germline CDR1 and CDR2 sequences are LNHDA and SQIVND (reference sequence). Here the CDR3 reads CASSLANRNTGELFF. CDR3 DNA sequence: TGTGCCAGTAGTTTGGCCAATCGAAACACCGGGGAGCTGTTTTTT.

The gene calls are TRBV7-3 and TRBJ2-3, with 9 bases identical to TRBD2. V lost 2 bases, J lost 0 bases, and 3 bases stayed unmatched. The CDR3 is 16 amino acids. CDR1 and CDR2 from the germline V gene are SGHTA and FQGTGA. CDR3: CASSLVAGGSTDTQYF. The DNA of the CDR3 is TGTGCCAGCAGCTTAGTGGCGGGAGGGAGCACAGATACGCAGTATTTT.

This clone was recorded a few times. J is TRBJ2-7 and V is TRBV11-2, with D perhaps TRBD2 (6 bases). From germline, CDR1 is SGHAT and CDR2 FQNNGV. This CDR3 contains 15 residues. Trimming took 0 bases from V and 2 from J, leaving 11 bases between them. DNA of the CDR3: TGTGCCAGCAGCTTAGATCGTGTAGCGGCCTACGAGCAGTACTTC. Protein product: CASSLDRVAAYEQYF.

The V gene is TRBV27, the J gene TRBJ1-2; TRBD1 matches at 7 bases. This CDR3 contains 13 residues. With V trimmed by 0 bases and J by 8 bases, 3 bases remained unmatched. The germline CDR1 and CDR2 sequences are MNHEY and SMNVEV (reference sequence). The CDR3 region has the DNA TGTGCCAGCAGTTTATCCTCAGGGGGGGGCTACACCTTC. It translates to CASSLSSGGGYTF.

The chain is built from TRBV5-1 and TRBJ2-1; 8 bases align to TRBD2. The CDR3 runs 15 residues. V gave up 7 bases and J gave up 0 bases; unmatched junction bases: 6. CDR1 and CDR2 (germline): SGHRS, YFSETQ. The CDR3 DNA reads TGCGCCAGCGGTCTAAGCGGGGGCTCCTACAATGAGCAGTTCTTC. As protein: CASGLSGGSYNEQFF. Together with reference TRBV5-1 and TRBJ2-1, the CDR3 gives the full variable domain: KAGVTQTPRYLIKTRGQQVTLSCSPISGHRSVSWYQQTPGQGLQFLFEYFSETQRNKGNFPGRFSGRQFSNSRSEMNVSTLELGDSALYLCASGLSGGSYNEQFFGPGTRLTVL.

This chain joins TRBV25-1 and TRBJ2-7, with a weak D call TRBD1 (5 bases). V lost 4 bases and J lost 6, with 13 bases in between. Looked up from germline, CDR1 is MGHDK and CDR2 is SYGVNS. This CDR3 comprises 13 residues. Here the CDR3 DNA reads TGTGCCAGCAGTGCGGTCAGGGCCGGCGAGCAGTACTTC. Protein product: CASSAVRAGEQYF.

The chain joins TRBV21-1 to TRBJ2-5; the table names TRBD1, a call not compared with the DNA. TRBV21-1 is a pseudogene segment. The CDR3 runs 19 residues. The DNA of the CDR3 is TGTGCCAGCAGCCCATATCCAAACCGACAGGCGAGGAACCAAGAGACCCAGTACTTC. It is translated as CASSPYPNRQARNQETQYF.

The genes are TRBV5-1 and TRBJ2-3, with 7 positions matching TRBD1. CDR1 is SGHRS, CDR2 YFSETQ, per germline. V was pared by 4 bases and J by 2 bases, with 7 bases of the junction left unmatched. The CDR3 covers 15 residues. CDR3 amino acids: CASSTGQASTDTQYF. CDR3 DNA: TGCGCCAGCAGCACCGGACAGGCTTCCACAGATACGCAGTATTTT.

The genes are TRBV5-8 and TRBJ2-3; 15 positions match TRBD2. The trim removed 4 bases at V and 4 bases at J, leaving 7 bases unmatched. The CDR3 sequence is 17 residues long. The V gene's germline CDR1 is SGHTS and CDR2 YDEGEE. CDR3 bases: TGTGCCAGCAGCACCGGACTAGCGGGAGGGAAGGCAGATACGCAGTATTTT. Amino acid sequence: CASSTGLAGGKADTQYF.